This T cell receptor beta chain was sequenced during a study of T cell responses to AZD1222 COVID-19 vaccine. Across the whole study: Some second doses came at about 4 weeks and others at about 12 weeks; these were pooled.

This clone was seen just once. Using immunoSEQ multiplex PCR, the repertoire was profiled, and TCRdb retains in-frame clones only, with some absent. The repertoire includes about 83,000 clones, roughly 83% of them detected once, and about 8.7% sits in the top ten. CDR3 length equals 13 residues. V dropped 0 bases and J dropped 7; count of bases not matched to a gene: 3. Germline-derived CDR1 and CDR2 are SGDLS and YYNGEE. This clonotype was sampled from an adult in good health. V and J are TRBV9 and TRBJ1-1; TRBD1 matches 7 bases. This specimen consisted of peripheral blood, obtained on day 0 of AZD1222 vaccination. The CDR3 is CASSVDWDSEAFF. The CDR3 nucleotides are TGTGCCAGCAGCGTAGATTGGGACAGTGAAGCTTTCTTT.